Shown below are 25 T cell receptor beta chains from a single sample sequenced in a study of T cell responses to AZD1222 COVID-19 vaccine. The protocol was immunoSEQ multiplex PCR, while the TCRdb copy is restricted to in-frame clones and leaves out a portion. The repertoire holds 90,000 to 130,000 clones, 85% to 95% seen once, with 7.8% in the top ten. The source material was peripheral blood, sampled on day 0 of AZD1222 vaccination. Receptors originate from an adult in good health.

The chain combines TRBV18 with TRBJ1-2, with D maybe TRBD1 (6 bases). The ends were cut back, 5 bases at V and 8 bases at J, with 12 bases in the middle. Germline CDR1 KGHSH, CDR2 LQKENI. The CDR3 totals 12 residues. CDR3 in amino acids: CASSTQGSGYTF. CDR3 bases: TGTGCCAGCTCAACACAGGGAAGCGGCTACACCTTC.

The chain joins TRBV6-5 to TRBJ2-1; no clear D. This CDR3 contains 11 residues. Per the germline V gene, CDR1 is MNHEY and CDR2 is SVGAGI. V gave up 6 bases and J gave up 6 bases, with 6 bases separating them. CDR3 sequence: CASSQGNEQFF. For the CDR3, the DNA is TGTGCCAGCAGCCAAGGCAATGAGCAGTTCTTC.

The chain couples TRBV7-8 to TRBJ1-6; D not certain. Germline lookup yields CDR1 SGHVS and CDR2 FQNEAQ. The CDR3 extends over 14 amino acids. V gave up 0 bases and J gave up 4 bases, with 4 bases separating them. The CDR3 coding sequence is TGTGCCAGCAGCTTAGCAGGGTATAATTCACCCCTCCACTTT. Its translation is CASSLAGYNSPLHF.

The chain uses TRBV5-1 and TRBJ1-1; TRBD1 is a possible D gene (6 bases). Trimming pared 0 bases from V and 1 base from J, leaving 16 bases between. Germline V gene sequence: CDR1 SGHRS, CDR2 YFSETQ. CDR3 length: 17 amino acids. CDR3 loop: CASSLAVEGGRNTEAFF. CDR3 nucleotides: TGCGCCAGCAGCTTGGCCGTGGAGGGGGGCCGGAACACTGAAGCTTTCTTT.

This clone occurred once. This sequence joins TRBV11-2 and TRBJ2-7; the match to TRBD1 covers 7 bases. The J segment lost 3 bases and the V segment lost 1 base, leaving 9 bases of the junction unmatched. The CDR3 consists of 16 residues. The germline V gene encodes CDR1 SGHAT and CDR2 FQNNGV. CDR3 sequence reads: CASSLGRLGTVYEQYF. For the CDR3, the DNA is TGTGCCAGCAGCTTAGGGCGCTTGGGGACAGTCTACGAGCAGTACTTC.

The rearrangement uses TRBV5-4 and TRBJ1-1, with D possibly being TRBD1 (6 bases). V was shortened by 4 bases and J by 0 bases, with 10 bases between the two germline ends. This CDR3 is built from 14 residues. The V gene's germline CDR1 is SGHNT and CDR2 YYREEE (reference sequence). The CDR3 DNA sequence: TGTGCCAGCAGCCCGACAGGACTGAACACTGAAGCTTTCTTT. Amino acid sequence: CASSPTGLNTEAFF.

The chain is built from TRBV19 and TRBJ2-7, with D perhaps matching TRBD1 or TRBD2 (5 bases each). This CDR3 has 14 residues. The germline CDR1 and CDR2 sequences are LNHDA and SQIVND (reference sequence). Trimming removed 0 bases at V and 2 bases at J, with 8 bases between. The CDR3 reads CASSIDEGTYEQYF. Here the CDR3 DNA reads TGTGCCAGTAGTATAGACGAGGGGACCTACGAGCAGTACTTC.

V and J are TRBV2 and TRBJ2-2, with no clear D. The germline V gene has CDR1 SNHLY and CDR2 FYNNEI. The CDR3 has 13 residues. Between the trimmed V and J ends, which lost 6 bases and 0 bases, there was a span of 5 bases. The CDR3 is CASSRTNTGELFF. In nucleotides, the CDR3 is TGTGCCAGCAGCCGCACGAACACCGGGGAGCTGTTTTTT.

The CDR3 sequence: CAWSGQGEVAFF. CDR3 DNA: TGTGCCTGGAGCGGCCAGGGGGAAGTAGCTTTCTTT. V usage is TRBV30 and J usage is TRBJ1-1; 7 nucleotides agree with TRBD1. Germline lookup yields CDR1 GTSNPN and CDR2 SVGIG (reference sequence). This CDR3 has 12 residues. V was pared by 3 bases and J by 10 bases, with 8 bases of the junction left unmatched.

Only a few counts were recorded for this clone. The CDR3 loop is CASSQALSSRGTQYF. In nucleotides, the CDR3 is TGTGCCAGCAGCCAGGCCCTCAGCAGCCGTGGCACGCAGTATTTT. This chain uses TRBV3-1 (or the pseudogene TRBV3-2) with TRBJ2-3; D unclear. The CDR3 has 15 amino acids. V was cut by 3 bases and J by 9 bases, with 19 bases left in between. Germline CDR1 and CDR2: LGHDT and YNNKEL (reference sequence).

This clone was seen only once. This chain connects TRBV15 to TRBJ2-1, with D possibly matching TRBD2 (6 bases). Germline loops: CDR1 LNHNV, CDR2 YYDKDF (reference sequence). The germline V and J ends were trimmed by 1 base and 0 bases, with 13 bases remaining between them. The CDR3 contains 17 residues. CDR3 coding DNA: TGTGCCACCAGCAGAGGTAGCGGCAGAGGCTCCTACAATGAGCAGTTCTTC. Amino acids: CATSRGSGRGSYNEQFF.

The table lists this clone with a few counts. V usage is TRBV18 and J usage is TRBJ1-5, with TRBD1 as a possible D gene (5 bases). There are 15 residues in the CDR3. Trimming left V 2 bases short and J 1 base short, with 9 bases between. CDR1 is KGHSH and CDR2 is LQKENI in the germline V gene. CDR3 residues: CASSPMEGSNQPQHF. CDR3 in DNA: TGTGCCAGCTCACCAATGGAGGGGAGCAATCAGCCCCAGCATTTT.

The chain is built from TRBV6-5 and TRBJ1-5; 9 nucleotides agree with TRBD1. V shed 6 bases, J shed 0 bases, and the junction held 3 bases outside the gene matches. CDR3 length equals 15 residues. The germline V gene has CDR1 MNHEY and CDR2 SVGAGI. CDR3 DNA: TGTGCCAGCAGAGGGACAGGGTATAGCAATCAGCCCCAGCATTTT. Protein: CASRGTGYSNQPQHF.

To note about this clone: One end of the junction is discordant with germline, which a read error may explain. V and J are TRBV29-1 and TRBJ1-6; D is possibly TRBD1 (6 bases). The CDR3 contains 14 residues. Germline assignment: CDR1 SQVTM and CDR2 ANQGSEA. CDR3: CQEGGLEVESPLHF. The DNA for the CDR3 is TGTCAAGAAGGGGGGCTGGAAGTAGAATCACCCCTCCACTTT.

The rearrangement links TRBV7-2 to TRBJ2-1, with 10 bases that match TRBD1. The germline gives CDR1 SGHTA, CDR2 FQGNSA. J lost 8 bases, V lost 8 bases, and 3 bases had no gene match. This CDR3 region has 12 residues. The CDR3 DNA is TGTGCCAGCCGACAGGGGGCCTATGAGCAGTTCTTC. Its translation is CASRQGAYEQFF.

The J gene is TRBJ1-1, the V gene TRBV3-1 (or the pseudogene TRBV3-2), with D tentatively TRBD1 (6 bases). The CDR3 has 16 amino acids. The V and J ends lost 3 bases and 3 bases respectively, with 17 bases between them. CDR1 is LGHDT, CDR2 YNNKEL, per germline (reference sequence). The CDR3 bases are TGTGCCAGCAGCCATCAGGTGGGTAGGGGGTACACTGAAGCTTTCTTT. As protein: CASSHQVGRGYTEAFF.

Concerning this clone itself: The junction departs from the called germline gene at one end, perhaps through a read error. The V and J genes are TRBV6-1 and TRBJ2-7, with D possibly matching TRBD1 (7 bases). The V gene's germline CDR1 is MNHNS and CDR2 SASEGT. CDR3 size: 15 residues. CDR3 loop: CASREGAGQSYEQYF. The DNA for the CDR3 is TGTGCCAGCAGGGAAGGGGCGGGACAGAGCTACGAGCAGTACTTC.

The chain uses TRBV5-1 and TRBJ1-2; 10 positions agree with TRBD1. Unmatched junction bases numbered 2, after V lost 4 bases and J lost 2 bases. CDR3 size: 14 residues. In germline, CDR1 is SGHRS, CDR2 YFSETQ. The CDR3 is CASSMTGGNYGYTF. The CDR3 DNA reads TGCGCCAGCAGCATGACAGGGGGCAACTATGGCTACACCTTC. The full variable domain, with the rest looked up from reference TRBV5-1 and TRBJ1-2, is KAGVTQTPRYLIKTRGQQVTLSCSPISGHRSVSWYQQTPGQGLQFLFEYFSETQRNKGNFPGRFSGRQFSNSRSEMNVSTLELGDSALYLCASSMTGGNYGYTFGSGTRLTVV.

The CDR3 DNA reads as TGTGCCAGCAGCCCCCGAGGGACAGGCCTCTACGAGCAGTACTTC. This sequence encodes CASSPRGTGLYEQYF. This chain links TRBV27 with TRBJ2-7, with TRBD1 identical over 8 bases. V lost 6 bases, J lost 3 bases, and 10 bases stayed unmatched. Germline CDR1 is MNHEY and CDR2 is SMNVEV (reference sequence). CDR3 size: 15 residues.

The chain recombines TRBV2 with TRBJ1-5, with a weak D call TRBD1 (6 bases). V lost 3 bases and J 1 base, leaving 10 bases between the germline ends. Germline lookup yields CDR1 SNHLY and CDR2 FYNNEI. There are 15 residues in the CDR3. The CDR3 region is CASSDRGRSNQPQHF. CDR3 in DNA: TGTGCCAGCAGTGACAGGGGTCGGAGCAATCAGCCCCAGCATTTT.

This clone was seen just once. V usage is TRBV28 and J usage is TRBJ2-7; D might be TRBD1 (6 bases). The V gene lost 6 bases and the J gene lost 0 bases, with 15 bases spanning the gap. The CDR3 is 15 amino acids. The germline V gene has CDR1 MDHEN and CDR2 SYDVKM. Written as DNA, the CDR3 is TGTGCCAGCAGCTCAGACAGGCTTAGCTCCTACGAGCAGTACTTC. Translated, it gives CASSSDRLSSYEQYF.

The J gene is TRBJ2-1, the V gene TRBV7-7; TRBD2 matches 15 bases. The ends lost 5 bases at V and 8 bases at J; junction bases unmatched: 7. This CDR3 has 16 residues. Germline V CDR1 and CDR2: SSHAT, FNYEAQ (reference sequence). The CDR3 sequence is CASSVGLAGGDDEQFF. DNA of the CDR3: TGTGCCAGCAGCGTCGGACTAGCGGGGGGGGACGATGAGCAGTTCTTC. The full variable domain, completed using reference TRBV7-7 and TRBJ2-1, is GAGVSQSPRYKVTKRGQDVTLRCDPISSHATLYWYQQALGQGPEFLTYFNYEAQPDKSGLPSDRFSAERPEGSISTLTIQRTEQRDSAMYRCASSVGLAGGDDEQFFGPGTRLTVL.

CDR3 bases: TGTGCCAGCAGCCAAGATCCCACGGTATATGGCTACACCTTC. It translates to CASSQDPTVYGYTF. This rearrangement joins TRBV3-1 (or the pseudogene TRBV3-2) to TRBJ1-2; no clear D. Per the germline V gene, CDR1 is LGHDT and CDR2 is YNNKEL (reference sequence). Deletions cut 0 bases from V and 5 bases from J, with 10 bases between. CDR3 length: 14 amino acids.

The V call is TRBV7-9, the J call TRBJ1-1; TRBD1 is a possible D gene (5 bases). The ends were cut back, 10 bases at V and 7 bases at J, with 19 bases in the middle. Looked up from germline, CDR1 is SEHNR and CDR2 is FQNEAQ (reference sequence). The CDR3 has 13 residues. CDR3 protein: CAIQTERVSEAFF. CDR3 coding DNA: TGTGCCATCCAGACAGAAAGGGTCAGTGAAGCTTTCTTT.

The chain carries TRBV28 and TRBJ1-1; D possibly corresponds to TRBD1 (5 bases). The CDR3 is 13 amino acids. Germline V gene data show CDR1 as MDHEN and CDR2 as SYDVKM. Trimming removed 6 bases from V and 1 base from J, with 9 bases in between. CDR3 sequence: CASRPGGNTEAFF. The CDR3 DNA reads TGTGCCAGCAGGCCCGGGGGGAACACTGAAGCTTTCTTT.